This T cell receptor (beta chain) was found in a study (dated by TCRdb to the mid-2010s). In the study overall: The study set out to test whether tumor-infiltrating Tregs in breast cancer get recruited from blood Tregs or are instead converted in situ from other CD4+ T cell subsets.

CD4+CD45RO+CD25- cells were isolated as memory CD4+ T cells. Tregs, naive and memory CD4+ T cells from tumor, blood and ipsilateral draining lymph nodes of a handful of breast cancer patients underwent full-length TCR alpha and beta sequencing. Ficoll density gradient centrifugation was used to isolate mononuclear cells from lymph nodes or from over 40 ml of peripheral blood. A purity exceeding 90% was confirmed by FACS for the sorted cell populations. Beyond this particular receptor, the publication reports: The validation in the larger cohort was limited to a single TCR beta V-J rearrangement instead of whole repertoires. The TCR alpha and beta sequences of tumor-infiltrating Tregs showed the greatest overlap with tumor naive CD4+ T cells, followed by blood naive CD4+ T cells. The TCR gene usage of tumor memory CD4+ T cells clustered together with blood and lymph node memory CD4+ cells and with lymph node naive CD4+ cells.

V gives up 3 bases and J gives up 7 bases, and the segment between their germline ends measures 15 bases. Taken from cysteine to phenylalanine, the CDR3 has 15 residues. Of the read, only the CDR3 DNA is kept; its 45 bases are in frame from base 1. The germline V gene provides CDR1 SGHVS and CDR2 FQNEAQ. Full-length TCR variable regions were amplified by 5' RACE PCR with constant-region reverse primers, and semi-nested PCR with Nested Universal Primer A was subsequently performed. Using the ReliaPrep RNA Cell Miniprep System, total RNA was extracted, and the SMARTer RACE 5'/3' Kit was then used to reverse transcribe the RNA into 5'RACE-ready cDNA. Multiplex adaptors were used to barcode the full-length TCR alpha and beta libraries, which were then sequenced on an Illumina MiSeq. Processing in the source paper ran as follows. For each of nine subset-tissue groups, sequencing data from the five patients were pooled, and the groups were compared by unsupervised clustering of TCR gene usage. The Morisita-Horn index was used to calculate repertoire similarity, with shared sequences weighted according to their contribution to each repertoire. Starting from the raw public reads, TCRdb applied fastp trimming at Q25, assembled clones with MiXCR and retained in-frame beta chains. Each record represents a unique CDR3 protein, reported with the most common genes and DNA among its rows. For this entry, the V and J calls and clone size follow TCRdb and not the study's own pipeline. Within this sample are roughly 9,400 distinct CDR3 sequences, with roughly 15% of them counted one time only. The ten largest make up 3.5% of the sample.

Of note for this clonotype: Its antigen remains undetermined. No much larger clone exists at a distance of one base, and base qualities are not known.

The clonotype originates from a female donor with breast cancer. Source material: memory CD4+ T cells sorted from blood. The cell subset or site label on this specimen signifies: memory CD4+ T cells, CD4+CD45RO+CD25-. The chain is encoded by TRBV7-8 joined to TRBJ2-2, with no D gene named confidently. The nucleotide sequence is TGTGCCAGCAGCTTTAATAATCTCTGGAGCGGGGAGCTGTTTTTT. It translates to CASSFNNLWSGELFF. With the rest looked up from the reference TRBV7-8 and TRBJ2-2 genes rather than sequenced, the full variable domain is GAGVSQSPRYKVAKRGQDVALRCDPISGHVSLFWYQQALGQGPEFLTYFQNEAQLDKSGLPSDRFFAERPEGSVSTLKIQRTQQEDSAVYLCASSFNNLWSGELFFGEGSRLTVL.